The sequence of this TCR beta chain was determined in a study of T cells in Graves' hyperthyroidism and ophthalmopathy. Study results and limitations: Separation of ophthalmopathy from stable hyperthyroidism was achieved by a 13 V-J model. With a median lead of 6.5 months before onset, the model predicted ophthalmopathy. Researchers found most expanded thyroid clonotypes above 0.001 in blood as well.

Patients were excluded because of uncontrolled infection, other autoimmune disease, pregnancy or lactation. RNA transcripts were the template for amplifying TCR beta CDR3 regions. RT-PCR in the first round (using the HTBI primer set) targeted the TCR CDR3. TCRdb reanalysed the multiplex PCR reads using MiXCR and keeps one entry per CDR3 protein. The sample records 530,000 or so distinct CDR3 sequences, roughly 15% being singletons. With regard to this clonotype: Its antigen is unknown.

The V gene's germline CDR1 is DFQATT and CDR2 SNEGSKA (reference sequence). V lost 3 bases to trimming and J lost 0 bases; unmatched junction nucleotides: 5. The CDR3 sequence is 15 residues long. Sequencing was performed on blood. J is TRBJ2-3 and V is TRBV20-1; TRBD2 aligns across 8 bases. The TCR comes from a young woman with Graves' ophthalmopathy. CDR3 region: CSASLAGGSTDTQYF. The DNA for the CDR3 is TGCAGTGCTAGTTTGGCGGGAGGCAGCACAGATACGCAGTATTTT.